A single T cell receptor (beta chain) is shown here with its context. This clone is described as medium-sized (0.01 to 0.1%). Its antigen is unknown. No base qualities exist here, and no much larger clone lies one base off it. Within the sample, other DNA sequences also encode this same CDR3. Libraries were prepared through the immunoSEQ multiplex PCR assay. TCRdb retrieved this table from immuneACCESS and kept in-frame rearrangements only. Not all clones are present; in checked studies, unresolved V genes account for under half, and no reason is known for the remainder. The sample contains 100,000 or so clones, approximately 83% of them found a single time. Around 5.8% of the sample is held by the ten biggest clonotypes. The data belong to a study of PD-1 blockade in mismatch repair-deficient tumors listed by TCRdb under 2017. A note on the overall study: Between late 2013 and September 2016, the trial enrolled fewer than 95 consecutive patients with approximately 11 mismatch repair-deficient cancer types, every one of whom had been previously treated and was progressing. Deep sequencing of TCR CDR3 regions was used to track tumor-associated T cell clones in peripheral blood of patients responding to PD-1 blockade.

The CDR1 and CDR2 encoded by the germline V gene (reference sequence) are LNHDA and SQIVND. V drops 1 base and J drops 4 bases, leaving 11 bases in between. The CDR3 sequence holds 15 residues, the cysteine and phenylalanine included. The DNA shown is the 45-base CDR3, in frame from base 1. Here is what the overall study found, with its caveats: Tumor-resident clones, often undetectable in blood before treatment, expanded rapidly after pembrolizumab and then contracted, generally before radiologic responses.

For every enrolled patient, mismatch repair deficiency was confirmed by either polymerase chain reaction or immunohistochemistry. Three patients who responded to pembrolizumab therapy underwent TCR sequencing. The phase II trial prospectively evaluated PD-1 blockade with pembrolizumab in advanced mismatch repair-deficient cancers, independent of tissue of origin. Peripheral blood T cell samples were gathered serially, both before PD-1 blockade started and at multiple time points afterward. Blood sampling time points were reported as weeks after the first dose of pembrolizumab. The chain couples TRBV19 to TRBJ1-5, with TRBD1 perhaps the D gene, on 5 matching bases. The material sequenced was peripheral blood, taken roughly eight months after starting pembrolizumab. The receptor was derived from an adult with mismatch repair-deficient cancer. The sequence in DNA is TGTGCCAGTAGTATAGTGCAGGGAGCGAATCAGCCCCAGCATTTT. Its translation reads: CASSIVQGANQPQHF. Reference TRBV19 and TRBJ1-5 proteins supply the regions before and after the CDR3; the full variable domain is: DGGITQSPKYLFRKEGQNVTLSCEQNLNHDAMYWYRQDPGQGLRLIYYSQIVNDFQKGDIAEGYSVSREKKESFPLTVTSAQKNPTAFYLCASSIVQGANQPQHFGDGTRLSIL.